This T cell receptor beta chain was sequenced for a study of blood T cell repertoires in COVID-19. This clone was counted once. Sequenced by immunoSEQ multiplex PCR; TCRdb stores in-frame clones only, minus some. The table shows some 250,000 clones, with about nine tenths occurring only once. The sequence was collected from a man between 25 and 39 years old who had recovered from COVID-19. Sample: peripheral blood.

The CDR3 here is CANPLETEAFF. CDR3 bases: TGCGCCAACCCACTGGAGACTGAAGCTTTCTTT. J is TRBJ1-1 and V is TRBV10-1; no clear D. The CDR3 sequence is 11 residues long. V gave up 10 bases and J gave up 5 bases, with 11 bases separating them. Germline V gives CDR1 WNHNN, CDR2 SYGVQD (reference sequence).